This TCR beta chain emerged from a study of human T cells and chemical hapten exposure. Study information: Among samples, TCR yields varied mainly because of small differences in pooled library volume. Findings of the study overall: Following DPC sensitization, TCRs present above 1 in 1000 frequency showed no change.

The V gene end was trimmed by 3 bases and the J gene end by 3 bases; junction bases not matched to a gene: 6. The CDR3 is made up of 15 amino acids. Germline V gene lookup returns CDR1 SGHDN and CDR2 FVKESK. Time point in this sample: healthy volunteer bleed at 6 weeks. The authors' total RNA extraction used unfractionated whole blood. The study used a library that attached unique molecular identifiers to individual cDNA molecules. As handled by the study authors: Individual samples carried between roughly 23,224 and 700,000 TCRs, with roughly 96,000 as the median. TCRdb fed the RACE reads into MiXCR, producing one record per CDR3 protein. It is TCRdb's table, rather than the study itself, that gives the V and J calls and clone size. The sample comprises 30,000 to 35,000 distinct CDR3 sequences, roughly 5.4% of which are singletons, and roughly 13% rests with the top ten. Comments on this clonotype: Antigen unknown.

The sequence was obtained from a human donor in good health. Some clones in this sample may be carry-over from other donors' samples. The chain recombines TRBV14 with TRBJ1-1; TRBD1 agrees at 8 bases. Sequencing input: whole blood. CDR3 DNA: TGTGCCAGCAGCCAGGACCAACAGGGGGACACTGAAGCTTTCTTT. Translation: CASSQDQQGDTEAFF.